The 13 T cell receptor beta chains below all came from one sample that was sequenced in a study of early stage breast cancer tumors. Repertoires were generated with immunoSEQ multiplex PCR, while TCRdb's copy carries only in-frame clones and drops some. The data hold a few thousand clones, with about 63% observed a single time. The sample taken for sequencing was breast tumor tissue. The receptors originated from a person aged 55 to 69 with breast cancer.

As DNA, the CDR3 is TGCGCCAGCAGCCCTATGAACACTGAAGCTTTCTTT. This translates into CASSPMNTEAFF. The rearrangement joins TRBV5-1 to TRBJ1-1; no clear D gene. The CDR3 totals 12 residues. Between the trimmed V and J ends, which lost 4 bases and 0 bases, there was a span of 4 bases. Looked up from germline, CDR1 is SGHRS and CDR2 is YFSETQ.

The chain couples TRBV7-2 to TRBJ1-5; 7 bases fit TRBD1. V lost 4 bases, J lost 9 bases, and 0 bases stayed unmatched. CDR3 length equals 11 residues. CDR1 is SGHTA, CDR2 FQGNSA, per germline. DNA of the CDR3: TGTGCCAGCAGCTCAGGGGGGCCCCAGCATTTT. Translated: CASSSGGPQHF.

This sequence joins TRBV4-1 and TRBJ2-5, with TRBD1 matching over 9 bases. Germline V gives CDR1 MGHRA, CDR2 YSYEKL. The junction had 10 bases not matched to a gene; V was cut back by 1 base and J by 4 bases. The CDR3 loop spans 17 amino acids. The CDR3 region is CASSQGTPGQGRETQYF. The DNA of the CDR3 is TGCGCCAGCAGCCAAGGGACGCCGGGACAGGGCCGAGAGACCCAGTACTTC.

This clone was observed a handful of times. The CDR3 sequence is CASTSDLYGYTF. The DNA for the CDR3 is TGTGCCAGTACCAGCGACCTCTATGGCTACACCTTC. The rearrangement uses TRBV19 and TRBJ1-2; D gene ambiguous. V gave up 7 bases and J gave up 4 bases, with 10 bases separating them. The CDR3 length is 12 residues. The germline V gene has CDR1 LNHDA and CDR2 SQIVND (reference sequence).

This clone was observed a few times. The chain combines TRBV7-9 with TRBJ1-2; D ambiguous. V was trimmed by 5 bases and J by 8 bases, leaving 18 bases between them. The germline V gene has CDR1 SEHNR and CDR2 FQNEAQ (reference sequence). The CDR3 spans 14 residues. The DNA for the CDR3 is TGTGCCAGCAGCCCCCGGGTGGGGTTTCGGGGCTACACCTTC. Translated: CASSPRVGFRGYTF.

This clone counts as medium-sized. This chain links TRBV6-5 with TRBJ2-3, with 8 bases lining up with TRBD1. V shed 8 bases, J shed 5 bases, and the junction held 9 bases outside the gene matches. The length of the CDR3 is 14 residues. Germline assignment: CDR1 MNHEY and CDR2 SVGAGI. CDR3 DNA sequence: TGTGCCAGCCAACCCAGGGGGCTTATAGATACGCAGTATTTT. It encodes CASQPRGLIDTQYF.

V gene TRBV5-4 combines with J gene TRBJ2-1; D not resolved. The germline V gene has CDR1 SGHNT and CDR2 YYREEE (reference sequence). The CDR3 runs 15 residues. The V end lost 4 bases, the J end lost 7 bases, and 18 bases lay between the germline ends. The CDR3: CASSPSSLTPNEQFF. CDR3 in DNA: TGTGCCAGCAGCCCCAGCTCCCTAACCCCGAATGAGCAGTTCTTC. The full variable domain, with the rest looked up from reference TRBV5-4 and TRBJ2-1, is ETGVTQSPTHLIKTRGQQVTLRCSSQSGHNTVSWYQQALGQGPQFIFQYYREEENGRGNFPPRFSGLQFPNYSSELNVNALELDDSALYLCASSPSSLTPNEQFFGPGTRLTVL.

The gene calls are TRBV27 and TRBJ1-1; TRBD1 agrees at 7 bases. Trimming cost V 10 bases and J 0 bases; bases outside gene matches: 5. The germline gives CDR1 MNHEY, CDR2 SMNVEV (reference sequence). The CDR3 consists of 13 residues. Here the CDR3 DNA reads TGTGCCACCTCGGGACAGATGAACACTGAAGCTTTCTTT. Its protein is CATSGQMNTEAFF.

The chain recombines TRBV6-1 with TRBJ2-7, with D unclear. The length of the CDR3 is 12 residues. Germline CDR1 reads MNHNS; CDR2 reads SASEGT. Deletions cut 3 bases from V and 4 bases from J, with 7 bases between. The CDR3 reads CASSETAYEQYF. CDR3 nucleotide sequence: TGTGCCAGCAGTGAGACGGCGTACGAGCAGTACTTC.

The table lists this clone with a few counts. J is TRBJ1-1 and V is TRBV6-1, with 7 nucleotides matching TRBD1. In germline, CDR1 is MNHNS, CDR2 SASEGT. There are 14 residues in the CDR3. V shed 4 bases, J shed 4 bases, and the junction held 6 bases outside the gene matches. The CDR3 reads CASSAPNRGTEAFF. The CDR3 coding sequence is TGTGCCAGCAGTGCCCCGAACAGGGGCACTGAAGCTTTCTTT.

This clone is medium-sized in the sample. J is TRBJ2-3 and V is TRBV19; TRBD1 agrees at 7 bases. Germline CDR1 and CDR2: LNHDA and SQIVND (reference sequence). The CDR3 has 16 residues. V lost 3 bases and J lost 0; bases outside the gene matches: 6. The chain's CDR3 is CASSIRGQPSTDTQYF. The DNA for the CDR3 is TGTGCCAGTAGTATTCGGGGACAGCCCAGCACAGATACGCAGTATTTT. Drawing the rest from reference TRBV19 and TRBJ2-3, the complete variable domain is DGGITQSPKYLFRKEGQNVTLSCEQNLNHDAMYWYRQDPGQGLRLIYYSQIVNDFQKGDIAEGYSVSREKKESFPLTVTSAQKNPTAFYLCASSIRGQPSTDTQYFGPGTRLTVL.

This clone occurred a few times. This sample includes further DNA sequences coding for the same CDR3. V gene TRBV6-6 combines with J gene TRBJ1-5; TRBD1 might be the D (6 bases). Germline CDR1 reads MNHNY; CDR2 reads SVGAGI (reference sequence). V lost 6 bases to trimming and J lost 2 bases, with 11 bases between them. The CDR3 extends over 14 amino acids. In nucleotides, the CDR3 is TGTGCCAGCAGCCCGACAGGCGGCAATCAGCCCCAGCATTTT. Its translation is CASSPTGGNQPQHF.

The J gene is TRBJ2-1, the V gene TRBV10-2; D not resolved. Germline V lookup: CDR1 WSHSY, CDR2 SAAADI. The CDR3 extends over 15 amino acids. The CDR3 reads CTTQPPESSYNEQFF. In DNA, the CDR3 is TGCACAACCCAGCCTCCAGAAAGCTCCTACAATGAGCAGTTCTTC.